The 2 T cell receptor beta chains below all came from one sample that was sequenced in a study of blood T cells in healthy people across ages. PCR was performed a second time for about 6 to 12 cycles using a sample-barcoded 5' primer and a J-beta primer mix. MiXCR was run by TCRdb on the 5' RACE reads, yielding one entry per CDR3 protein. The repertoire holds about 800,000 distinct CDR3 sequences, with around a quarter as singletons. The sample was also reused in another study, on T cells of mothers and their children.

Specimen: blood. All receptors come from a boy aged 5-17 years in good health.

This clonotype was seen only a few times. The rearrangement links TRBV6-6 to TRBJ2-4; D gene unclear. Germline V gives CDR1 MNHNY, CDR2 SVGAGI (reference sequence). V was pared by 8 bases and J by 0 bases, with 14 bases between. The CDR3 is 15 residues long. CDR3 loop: CASSSVALAKNIQYF. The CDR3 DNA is TGTGCCAGCTCAAGTGTCGCGCTAGCCAAAAACATTCAGTACTTC.

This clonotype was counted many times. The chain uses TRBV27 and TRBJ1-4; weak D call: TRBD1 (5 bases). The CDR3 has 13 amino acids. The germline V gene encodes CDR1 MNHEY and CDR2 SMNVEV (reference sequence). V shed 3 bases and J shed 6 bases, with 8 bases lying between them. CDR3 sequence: CASSFGGDEKLFF. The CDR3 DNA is TGTGCCAGCAGTTTCGGGGGGGATGAAAAACTGTTTTTT.